The present TCR beta chain was sequenced within a study of T cell changes during pregnancy in multiple sclerosis. Sequencing used immunoSEQ multiplex PCR; TCRdb keeps in-frame clones, though not all of them. The sample has tens of thousands of clones, approximately 90% seen once. V was shortened by 8 bases and J by 2 bases, with 20 bases between the two germline ends. This CDR3 comprises 16 residues. Germline V lookup: CDR1 SGHRS, CDR2 YFSETQ. The sequenced sample was CD4+ T cells from peripheral blood mononuclear cells, obtained before pregnancy. The source is a female donor with multiple sclerosis, enrolled in a pregnancy study. The J gene is TRBJ1-3, the V gene TRBV5-1; possibly TRBD1 for D (6 bases). The CDR3 reads CAREGDPGVAGNTIYF. CDR3 in DNA: TGCGCCAGAGAGGGGGACCCAGGGGTAGCTGGAAACACCATATATTTT.